This T cell receptor (beta chain) emerged from a study of blood T cell repertoires in COVID-19 (dated by TCRdb to 2020 to 2021). At the level of the whole study: Samples covering the acute and convalescent phases of COVID-19 were provided by collaborators in the United States, Italy and Spain. HLA class I and class II types, where available, came from metadata supplied by the sample provider rather than from assay-based typing. Samples were obtained from the ongoing ImmuneRACE study (first 160 participants) and from over a thousand subjects provided by 6 global collaborators. The repertoires were released in a freely available public database meant as a resource for research on the immune response to SARS-CoV-2. The material from the prospective study consisted of cDNA or gDNA derived from T cells, B-cell-depleted T cells, or PBMCs. A de-identified subject ID, COVID-19 status, age in years and sex were almost always included in the sample metadata. Subjects who had been exposed to COVID-19, were actively infected with it, or had recovered from it provided the deeply sampled blood TCRbeta repertoires that made up the dataset. The paper's findings and limits, for the study overall: How much clinical and demographic metadata was included differed by source and by participant, and the metadata was provided uncurated.

On this clone itself: Its antigen is still unknown. No much larger clone exists at a distance of one base, and base qualities are not known.

CDR3 length: 16 amino acids, cysteine to phenylalanine. The DNA shown is the 48-base CDR3, in frame from base 1. V is cut back by 4 bases and J by 5 bases, with 9 bases in the junction unmatched. CDR1 and CDR2 are read off the germline V gene as SGHVS and FQNEAQ. In the prospective study, participants were about 18 to 95 years old, resided in 20 to 30 geographic areas of the United States, and were enrolled through a virtual design. To assign participants to cohorts, the prospective study relied on clinical history that participants themselves reported in a screening survey and a study questionnaire. Each participant in the prospective study had whole blood, serum and a nasopharyngeal or oropharyngeal swab collected by mobile phlebotomists. Over an approximately two-month period, participants in the prospective study had the option of providing additional blood draws and questionnaires. Before DNA extraction, blood samples from the prospective study were shipped at room temperature or frozen.

The immunoSEQ Assay, a bias-controlled multiplex PCR, was used to amplify TCRbeta CDR3 regions from genomic DNA. Under the source paper's analysis protocol: The number of nucleated cells in each sample was estimated from the amplification of reference gene primers within the assay. To quantify the absolute abundance of each unique TCRbeta CDR3 rearrangement, sequence reads were collapsed and filtered. Productive Simpson clonality was computed per sample as the square root of Simpson's diversity index over productive rearrangements. Held by TCRdb, this immuneACCESS table contains in-frame sequences only and omits some clones. Under half of the omission traces to an unresolved V gene where checked; the cause of the rest is unknown. That table is the source of V, J and clone size, and D and trimming were worked out from the DNA. Present in this sample are around 250,000 clones, around 90% of which were seen just once. Of the sample, 0.95% to 1.5% is held by the ten largest clones.

The V and J segments used are TRBV7-8 and TRBJ2-2; 8 bases in the junction line up with TRBD2. Sequenced: PBMCs or T cells enriched from blood (not recorded which). The TCR was taken from a human donor in a cohort exposed to, infected with or recovered from COVID-19 (not recorded which). The donor label of this sample is uncertain. The CDR3 here reads CASSWEQRGTTGELFF. The DNA sequence is TGTGCCAGCAGCTGGGAACAGCGGGGGACGACCGGGGAGCTGTTTTTT.